The 26 T cell receptor beta chains below come from one sample, sequenced in a study of shared clonotypes between healthy human individuals. The repertoire was sequenced with immunoSEQ multiplex PCR; TCRdb's copy has only in-frame clones and lacks some. The sample holds around 1.1 million clones, 70% to 80% seen once. Sequenced: memory CD4+ T cells from PBMCs. Subset here: CD45RA-negative fraction. Receptors were obtained from a young man in good health. Some clones in this sample may be carry-over from other donors' samples.

The chain uses TRBV5-4 and TRBJ1-4; TRBD1 aligns across 8 bases. This CDR3 has 16 amino acids. V lost 1 base and J lost 8; bases outside the gene matches: 10. From germline, CDR1 is SGHNT and CDR2 YYREEE (reference sequence). The CDR3 loop reads CASSLRIRGRLEKLFF. CDR3 in DNA: TGTGCCAGCAGCTTGCGTATCAGGGGGCGATTGGAAAAACTGTTTTTT.

The chain carries TRBV2 and TRBJ2-3; 10 nucleotides match TRBD2. After removal of 7 bases from V and 2 bases from J, the junction contained 6 bases not matched to a gene. There are 15 residues in the CDR3. Germline loops: CDR1 SNHLY, CDR2 FYNNEI. The CDR3 sequence: CASTRTSGNTDTQYF. DNA of the CDR3: TGTGCCAGCACCAGAACTAGCGGGAACACAGATACGCAGTATTTT.

The chain recombines TRBV29-1 with TRBJ2-7; 9 bases map to TRBD1. The V and J ends lost 1 base and 0 bases, in that order; junction bases with no gene match: 7. Germline CDR1 and CDR2: SQVTM and ANQGSEA. CDR3 size: 16 residues. As DNA, the CDR3 is TGCAGCGTTGAAGTTCTGACAGGGGGTGCCTCCTACGAGCAGTACTTC. This encodes CSVEVLTGGASYEQYF.

This chain links TRBV6-6 with TRBJ1-5; D call uncertain. The ends were cut back, 5 bases at V and 2 bases at J, with 10 bases in the middle. The germline V gene has CDR1 MNHNY and CDR2 SVGAGI (reference sequence). The CDR3 loop spans 14 amino acids. CDR3 sequence: CASSPQAGNQPQHF. Written as DNA, the CDR3 is TGTGCCAGCAGTCCCCAGGCGGGCAATCAGCCCCAGCATTTT.

The chain joins TRBV6-1 to TRBJ2-1; possible D gene TRBD2, 6 bases. CDR1 is MNHNS and CDR2 is SASEGT in the germline V gene. CDR3 length equals 14 residues. V was clipped by 6 bases and J by 6 bases, with 15 bases between them. The CDR3 loop reads CASRRGTLSNEQFF. As DNA, the CDR3 is TGTGCCAGCAGACGCGGGACTCTTTCCAATGAGCAGTTCTTC.

The chain carries TRBV5-4 and TRBJ2-7, with 8 bases matching TRBD2. The CDR3 extends over 16 amino acids. V dropped 4 bases and J dropped 3; count of bases not matched to a gene: 12. CDR1 is SGHNT and CDR2 is YYREEE in the germline V gene (reference sequence). The CDR3 DNA follows: TGTGCCAGCAGCCCGGGGAGGAGCGGGAGTGTCTACGAGCAGTACTTC. Residues: CASSPGRSGSVYEQYF.

The chain recombines TRBV2 with TRBJ2-7; D may be TRBD1 or TRBD2 (6 bases each). The germline CDR1 and CDR2 sequences are SNHLY and FYNNEI. This CDR3 region has 14 residues. Trimming stripped 6 bases from V and 1 base from J, with 13 bases between. The CDR3 sequence is CASSRGQISYEQYF. CDR3 bases: TGTGCCAGCAGCCGGGGGCAGATATCCTACGAGCAGTACTTC.

The chain uses TRBV15 and TRBJ1-2; a weak D match, TRBD1 (6 bases). Between the trimmed V and J ends, which lost 1 base and 4 bases, there was a span of 16 bases. The CDR3 is 16 residues long. The germline CDR1 and CDR2 sequences are LNHNV and YYDKDF (reference sequence). The CDR3: CATSRVGDIEAYGYTF. The CDR3 DNA is TGTGCCACCAGCAGAGTAGGGGACATCGAGGCCTATGGCTACACCTTC.

This clone was observed many times. Other DNA sequences in this specimen translate into the identical CDR3. This chain uses TRBV29-1 with TRBJ2-7, with a possible D match to TRBD1 (6 bases). Germline V gives CDR1 SQVTM, CDR2 ANQGSEA. The ends were cut back, 3 bases at V and 6 bases at J, with 12 bases in the middle. There are 12 residues in the CDR3. DNA for the CDR3: TGCAGCGTTGACAACAGGGATGGCGAGCAGTACTTC. Its translation is CSVDNRDGEQYF.

The gene calls are TRBV28 and TRBJ1-3, with a weak D call TRBD1 (6 bases). Per the germline V gene, CDR1 is MDHEN and CDR2 is SYDVKM. V lost 2 bases and J 5 bases, leaving 10 bases between the germline ends. The CDR3 sequence is 14 residues long. The CDR3: CASSLRGARNTIYF. In DNA, the CDR3 is TGTGCCAGCAGTTTACGGGGGGCAAGAAACACCATATATTTT.

The chain combines TRBV2 with TRBJ2-3, with TRBD1 identical over 10 bases. Germline trimming cut 2 bases from V and 8 bases from J; bases unmatched to any gene: 10. Per germline, CDR1 SNHLY and CDR2 FYNNEI. The CDR3 has 16 amino acids. The CDR3, as DNA: TGTGCCAGCAGTGAATCCGGGACAGGGGCCGCGGGTACGCAGTATTTT. Translation: CASSESGTGAAGTQYF.

This clone was detected many times. The chain is built from TRBV7-2 and TRBJ2-2; D is unclear. Trimming shortened V by 0 bases and J by 4 bases, and 3 bases separated the two germline ends. This CDR3 is built from 13 residues. Germline lookup yields CDR1 SGHTA and CDR2 FQGNSA. The CDR3, as DNA: TGTGCCAGCAGCTTAGCTAGCACCGGGGAGCTGTTTTTT. Its translation is CASSLASTGELFF.

This clone was recorded only once. The chain couples TRBV27 to TRBJ2-1; the match to TRBD1 covers 10 bases. The junction had 7 bases not matched to a gene; V was cut back by 4 bases and J by 7 bases. This CDR3 is built from 15 residues. CDR1 and CDR2 (germline): MNHEY, SMNVEV (reference sequence). This CDR3 is CASSSLGTGVNEQFF. The CDR3 DNA follows: TGTGCCAGCAGTTCGCTCGGGACAGGGGTGAATGAGCAGTTCTTC.

This clone was picked up one time. A much larger clone differs from this one at a single base, so this may be a read error. The V gene is TRBV5-6, the J gene TRBJ1-2; the match to TRBD1 covers 7 bases. Germline trimming cut 1 base from V and 4 bases from J; bases unmatched to any gene: 4. CDR3 length: 14 amino acids. CDR1 and CDR2 from the germline V gene are SGHDT and YYEEEE. The CDR3 loop is CASSLPGGAYGYTF. Here the CDR3 DNA reads TGTGCCAGCAGCTTGCCAGGGGGAGCCTATGGCTACACCTTC. The whole variable domain, remainder taken from reference TRBV5-6 and TRBJ1-2, is DAGVTQSPTHLIKTRGQQVTLRCSPKSGHDTVSWYQQALGQGPQFIFQYYEEEERQRGNFPDRFSGHQFPNYSSELNVNALLLGDSALYLCASSLPGGAYGYTFGSGTRLTVV.

The genes are TRBV7-2 and TRBJ1-1; 7 bases are a match to TRBD1. This CDR3 region has 16 residues. After removal of 4 bases from V and 4 bases from J, the junction contained 12 bases not matched to a gene. The V gene's germline CDR1 is SGHTA and CDR2 FQGNSA. CDR3 sequence reads: CASSSDRDNWGTEAFF. The CDR3 DNA follows: TGTGCCAGCAGCTCCGACAGGGACAATTGGGGCACTGAAGCTTTCTTT.

The rearrangement uses TRBV29-1 and TRBJ1-4; D is possibly TRBD1 (6 bases). Trimming took off 2 bases at V and 8 bases at J, with 15 bases between the two ends. The CDR3 contains 14 residues. Germline-derived CDR1 and CDR2 are SQVTM and ANQGSEA. CDR3 DNA sequence: TGCAGCGTTGAATGGCAGGCAGGGGACGAAAAACTGTTTTTT. Encoded protein: CSVEWQAGDEKLFF.

The J gene is TRBJ2-3, the V gene TRBV11-2, with 10 bases aligning to TRBD2. CDR3 length: 15 amino acids. The V segment lost 5 bases and the J segment 10 bases; nucleotides outside the gene matches: 12. Per germline, CDR1 SGHAT and CDR2 FQNNGV. The CDR3: CASSPGEREGRPQYF. In nucleotides, the CDR3 is TGTGCCAGCAGCCCTGGGGAGCGGGAGGGCCGGCCGCAGTATTTT.

A word on this clone: Distinct nucleotide sequences in the sample also encode this CDR3. V and J are TRBV5-4 and TRBJ1-2; 10 nucleotides agree with TRBD1. This CDR3 region has 15 residues. The germline CDR1 and CDR2 sequences are SGHNT and YYREEE (reference sequence). V was clipped by 0 bases and J by 7 bases; unmatched bases: 6. DNA of the CDR3: TGTGCCAGCAGCTTGGCCGGGACAGGGGTAGGTGGCTACACCTTC. Protein sequence: CASSLAGTGVGGYTF.

The chain carries TRBV7-9 and TRBJ1-1; 10 bases fit TRBD1. There are 14 residues in the CDR3. CDR1 SEHNR and CDR2 FQNEAQ come from the germline V gene (reference sequence). V shed 4 bases and J 5 bases; nucleotides not matched to a gene: 4. CDR3 bases: TGTGCCAGCAGCTCCGGACAGGGGGAGACTGAAGCTTTCTTT. Translated: CASSSGQGETEAFF.

This clone was counted a few times. The chain uses TRBV11-2 and TRBJ2-7; 9 positions match TRBD1. The CDR3 loop spans 18 amino acids. The V gene's germline CDR1 is SGHAT and CDR2 FQNNGV. The V segment lost 1 base and the J segment 2 bases; nucleotides outside the gene matches: 12. The CDR3 reads CASSLVSYRGLTPYEQYF. The CDR3 DNA follows: TGTGCCAGCAGCTTAGTATCCTACAGGGGGCTCACTCCCTACGAGCAGTACTTC.

The CDR3 DNA follows: TGTGCCAGCAGCTCGGACCGACTAGCGGGAGAAGATACGCAGTATTTT. Protein sequence: CASSSDRLAGEDTQYF. The chain employs TRBV7-3 and TRBJ2-3; 12 nucleotides agree with TRBD2. Germline V gives CDR1 SGHTA, CDR2 FQGTGA. The CDR3 sequence is 16 residues long. The V and J ends lost 4 bases and 5 bases, in that order; junction bases with no gene match: 7. Variable domain in full (rest from reference TRBV7-3 and TRBJ2-3): GAGVSQTPSNKVTEKGKYVELRCDPISGHTALYWYRQSLGQGPEFLIYFQGTGAADDSGLPNDRFFAVRPEGSVSTLKIQRTERGDSAVYLCASSSDRLAGEDTQYFGPGTRLTVL.

About this clone: Likely a read error: the CDR3 ends without its conserved phenylalanine or tryptophan. The limits of the CDR3 on the DNA are not certain, so only TCRdb's listed CDR3 is given. The genes are TRBV11-3 and TRBJ2-7; the D call of TRBD2 is as the table states it, not checked on the DNA. The germline gives CDR1 SGHNT, CDR2 YENEEA. The CDR3 extends over 13 residues, inclusive of both ends. CDR3 region: CASSFYPGGFLAR.

The chain recombines TRBV6-5 with TRBJ2-7; no clear D. This CDR3 is 14 amino acids long. Trimming cost V 2 bases and J 1 base, with 9 bases left between them. Germline CDR1 MNHEY, CDR2 SVGAGI. In nucleotides, the CDR3 is TGTGCCAGCAGTTACCTCAGCAGATCCTACGAGCAGTACTTC. Translated: CASSYLSRSYEQYF.

The rearrangement links TRBV10-3 to TRBJ1-1, with D unresolved. Germline V gene lookup returns CDR1 ENHRY and CDR2 SYGVKD. This CDR3 has 16 residues. Trimming removed 3 bases at V and 0 bases at J, with 14 bases between. CDR3 sequence reads: CAISDFLSVMNTEAFF. The CDR3 nucleotides read TGTGCCATCAGTGATTTCCTCTCAGTTATGAACACTGAAGCTTTCTTT.

This sequence joins TRBV4-1 and TRBJ2-3, with D possibly matching TRBD2 (6 bases). Trimming took off 2 bases at V and 6 bases at J, with 9 bases between the two ends. Per germline, CDR1 MGHRA and CDR2 YSYEKL. The CDR3 totals 13 residues. CDR3 sequence reads: CASSQTGVDTQYF. The DNA of the CDR3 is TGCGCCAGCAGCCAAACGGGGGTGGATACGCAGTATTTT.

V usage is TRBV27 and J usage is TRBJ1-5; 8 bases are shared with TRBD1. CDR3 length: 13 amino acids. CDR1 and CDR2 (germline): MNHEY, SMNVEV (reference sequence). With 10 bases clipped from V and 6 bases from J, the junction kept 8 bases outside the gene matches. The CDR3 sequence: CATSGTGGQPQHF. CDR3 coding DNA: TGTGCCACCTCAGGAACAGGGGGTCAGCCCCAGCATTTT.